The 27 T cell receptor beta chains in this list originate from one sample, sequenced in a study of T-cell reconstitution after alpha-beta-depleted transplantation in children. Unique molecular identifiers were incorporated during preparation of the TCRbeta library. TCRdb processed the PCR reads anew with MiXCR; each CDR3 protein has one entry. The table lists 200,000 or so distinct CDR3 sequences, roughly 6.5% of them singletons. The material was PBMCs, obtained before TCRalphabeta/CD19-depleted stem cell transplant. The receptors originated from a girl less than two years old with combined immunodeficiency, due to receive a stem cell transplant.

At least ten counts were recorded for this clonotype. CDR3 amino acids: CSAASVYNEQFF. CDR3 DNA sequence: TGCAGTGCTGCCTCGGTGTACAATGAGCAGTTCTTC. The gene calls are TRBV20-1 and TRBJ2-1; D is unclear. This CDR3 is 12 amino acids long. Germline CDR1 is DFQATT and CDR2 is SNEGSKA (reference sequence). The germline V and J ends were trimmed by 5 bases and 4 bases, with 9 bases remaining between them.

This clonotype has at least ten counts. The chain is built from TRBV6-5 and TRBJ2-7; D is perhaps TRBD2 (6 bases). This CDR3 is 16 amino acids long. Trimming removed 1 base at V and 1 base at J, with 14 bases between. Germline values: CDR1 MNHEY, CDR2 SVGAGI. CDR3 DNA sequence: TGTGCCAGCAGTTACTTTGGGACTCCTTTTTCCTACGAGCAGTACTTC. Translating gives CASSYFGTPFSYEQYF.

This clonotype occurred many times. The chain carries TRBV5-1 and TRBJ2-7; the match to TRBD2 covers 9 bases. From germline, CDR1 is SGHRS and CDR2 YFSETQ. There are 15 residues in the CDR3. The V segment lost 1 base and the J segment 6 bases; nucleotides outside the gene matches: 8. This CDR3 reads CASSLNRLAGSEQYF. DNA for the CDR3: TGCGCCAGCAGCTTGAACCGCCTAGCGGGAAGCGAGCAGTACTTC.

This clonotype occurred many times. CDR3 in amino acids: CASSQTLAGFTDTQYF. The CDR3 nucleotides read TGTGCCAGCAGCCAAACTCTGGCGGGTTTCACAGATACGCAGTATTTT. The rearrangement joins TRBV25-1 to TRBJ2-3, with D possibly being TRBD2 (5 bases). Germline V gives CDR1 MGHDK, CDR2 SYGVNS. There are 16 residues in the CDR3. Trimming left V 6 bases short and J 2 bases short, with 18 bases between.

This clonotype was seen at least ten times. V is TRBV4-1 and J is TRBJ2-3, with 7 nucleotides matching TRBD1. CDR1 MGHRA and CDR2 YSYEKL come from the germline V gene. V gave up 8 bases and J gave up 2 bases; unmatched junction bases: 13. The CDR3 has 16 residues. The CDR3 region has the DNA TGCGCCAGCCAGCCTTTAGGGGGCGGACCCACAGATACGCAGTATTTT. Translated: CASQPLGGGPTDTQYF.

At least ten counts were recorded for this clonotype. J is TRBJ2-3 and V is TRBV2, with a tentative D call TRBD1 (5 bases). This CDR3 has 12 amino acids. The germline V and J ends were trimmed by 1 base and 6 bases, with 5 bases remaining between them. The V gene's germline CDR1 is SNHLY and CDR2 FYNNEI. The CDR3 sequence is CASSEEGDTQYF. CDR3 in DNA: TGTGCCAGCAGTGAAGAGGGGGATACGCAGTATTTT. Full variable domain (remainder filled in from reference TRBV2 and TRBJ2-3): EPEVTQTPSHQVTQMGQEVILRCVPISNHLYFYWYRQILGQKVEFLVSFYNNEISEKSEIFDDQFSVERPDGSNFTLKIRSTKLEDSAMYFCASSEEGDTQYFGPGTRLTVL.

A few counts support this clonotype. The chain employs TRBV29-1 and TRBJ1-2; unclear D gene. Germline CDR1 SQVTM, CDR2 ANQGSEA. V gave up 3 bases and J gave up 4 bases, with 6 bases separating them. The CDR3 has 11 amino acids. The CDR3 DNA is TGCAGCGTTGACGACGCCTATGGCTACACCTTC. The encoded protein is CSVDDAYGYTF.

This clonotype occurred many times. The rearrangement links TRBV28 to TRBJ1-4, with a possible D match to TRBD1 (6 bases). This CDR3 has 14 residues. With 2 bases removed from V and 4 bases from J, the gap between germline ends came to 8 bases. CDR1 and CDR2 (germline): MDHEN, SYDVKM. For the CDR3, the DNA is TGTGCCAGCAGTTTAGGACAGCTTAATGAAAAACTGTTTTTT. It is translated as CASSLGQLNEKLFF.

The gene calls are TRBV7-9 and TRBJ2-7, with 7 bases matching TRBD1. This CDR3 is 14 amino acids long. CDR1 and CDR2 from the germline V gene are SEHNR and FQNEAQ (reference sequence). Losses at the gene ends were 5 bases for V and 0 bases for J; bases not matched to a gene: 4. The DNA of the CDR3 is TGTGCCAGCAGCCCACAGGGGAGCTCCTACGAGCAGTACTTC. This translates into CASSPQGSSYEQYF.

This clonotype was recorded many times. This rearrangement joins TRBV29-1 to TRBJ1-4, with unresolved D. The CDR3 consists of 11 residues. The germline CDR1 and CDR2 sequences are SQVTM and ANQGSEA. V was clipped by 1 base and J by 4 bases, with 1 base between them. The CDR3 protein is CSVEVNEKLFF. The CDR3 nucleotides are TGCAGCGTTGAAGTTAATGAAAAACTGTTTTTT. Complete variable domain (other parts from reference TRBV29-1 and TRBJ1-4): SAVISQKPSRDICQRGTSLTIQCQVDSQVTMMFWYRQQPGQSLTLIATANQGSEATYESGFVIDKFPISRPNLTFSTLTVSNMSPEDSSIYLCSVEVNEKLFFGSGTQLSVL.

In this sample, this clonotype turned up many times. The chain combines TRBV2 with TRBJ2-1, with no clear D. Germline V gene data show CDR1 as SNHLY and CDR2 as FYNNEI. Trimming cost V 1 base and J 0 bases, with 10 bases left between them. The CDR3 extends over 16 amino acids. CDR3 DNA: TGTGCCAGCAGTGAAGGGGTAGCCAGCTCCTACAATGAGCAGTTCTTC. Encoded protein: CASSEGVASSYNEQFF. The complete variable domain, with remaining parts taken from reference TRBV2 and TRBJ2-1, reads EPEVTQTPSHQVTQMGQEVILRCVPISNHLYFYWYRQILGQKVEFLVSFYNNEISEKSEIFDDQFSVERPDGSNFTLKIRSTKLEDSAMYFCASSEGVASSYNEQFFGPGTRLTVL.

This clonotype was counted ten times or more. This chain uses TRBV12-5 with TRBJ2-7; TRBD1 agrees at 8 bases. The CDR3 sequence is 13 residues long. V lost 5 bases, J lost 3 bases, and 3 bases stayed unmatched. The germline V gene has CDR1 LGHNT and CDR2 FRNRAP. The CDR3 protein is CASGDRGIYEQYF. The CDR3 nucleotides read TGTGCTAGTGGTGACAGGGGAATCTACGAGCAGTACTTC.

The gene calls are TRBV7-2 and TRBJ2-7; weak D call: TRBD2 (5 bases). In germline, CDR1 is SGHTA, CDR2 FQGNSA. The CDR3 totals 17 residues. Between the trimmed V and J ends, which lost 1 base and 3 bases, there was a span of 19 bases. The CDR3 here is CASSLGRLMGADYEQYF. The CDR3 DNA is TGTGCCAGCAGCTTAGGCCGACTTATGGGAGCTGACTACGAGCAGTACTTC.

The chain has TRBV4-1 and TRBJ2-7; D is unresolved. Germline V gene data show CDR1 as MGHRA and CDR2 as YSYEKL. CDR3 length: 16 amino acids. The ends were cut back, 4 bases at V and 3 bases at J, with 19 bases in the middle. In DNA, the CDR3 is TGCGCCAGCAGCCCCCGTTGGCCCTATCTATTCTACGAGCAGTACTTC. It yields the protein CASSPRWPYLFYEQYF.

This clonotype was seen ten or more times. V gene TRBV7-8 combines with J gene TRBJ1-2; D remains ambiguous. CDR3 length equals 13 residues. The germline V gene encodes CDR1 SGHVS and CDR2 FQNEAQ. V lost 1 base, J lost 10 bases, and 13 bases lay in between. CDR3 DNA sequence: TGTGCCAGCAGCTTAGATCGTACGGTTGTCTACACCTTC. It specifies CASSLDRTVVYTF.

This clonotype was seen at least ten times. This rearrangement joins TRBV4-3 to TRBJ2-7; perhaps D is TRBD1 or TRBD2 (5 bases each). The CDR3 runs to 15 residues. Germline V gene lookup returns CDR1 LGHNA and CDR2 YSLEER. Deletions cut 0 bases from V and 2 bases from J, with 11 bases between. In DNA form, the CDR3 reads TGCGCCAGCAGCCAAGATGGGGGAACCGCCTACGAGCAGTACTTC. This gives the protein CASSQDGGTAYEQYF.

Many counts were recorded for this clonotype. CDR3 region: CASSPLYWSDTYNEQFF. CDR3 bases: TGTGCCAGCAGCCCTCTTTACTGGAGTGATACCTACAATGAGCAGTTCTTC. The chain carries TRBV4-2 and TRBJ2-1, with unresolved D. The germline CDR1 and CDR2 sequences are LGHNA and YNFKEQ. The ends were cut back, 4 bases at V and 2 bases at J, with 18 bases in the middle. This CDR3 contains 17 residues.

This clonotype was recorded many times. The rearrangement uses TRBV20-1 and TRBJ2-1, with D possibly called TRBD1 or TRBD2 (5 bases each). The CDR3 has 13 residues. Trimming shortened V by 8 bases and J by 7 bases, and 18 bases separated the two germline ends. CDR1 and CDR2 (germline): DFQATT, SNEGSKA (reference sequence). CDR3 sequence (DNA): TGCAGTACTGGGGGTCCCTCGGGAAATGAGCAGTTCTTC. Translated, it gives CSTGGPSGNEQFF.

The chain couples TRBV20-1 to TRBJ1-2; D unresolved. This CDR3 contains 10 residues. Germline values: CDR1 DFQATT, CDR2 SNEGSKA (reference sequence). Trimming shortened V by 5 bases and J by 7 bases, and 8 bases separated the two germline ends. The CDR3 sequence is CSAVLAGYTF. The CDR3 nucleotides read TGCAGTGCTGTTCTTGCTGGCTACACCTTC.

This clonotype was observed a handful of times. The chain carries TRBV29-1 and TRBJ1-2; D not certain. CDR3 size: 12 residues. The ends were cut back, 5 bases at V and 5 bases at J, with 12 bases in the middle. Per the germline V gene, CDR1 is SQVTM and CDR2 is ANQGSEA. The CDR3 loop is CSVFISIYGYTF. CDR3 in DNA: TGCAGCGTTTTCATAAGCATTTATGGCTACACCTTC. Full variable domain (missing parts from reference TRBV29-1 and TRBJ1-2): SAVISQKPSRDICQRGTSLTIQCQVDSQVTMMFWYRQQPGQSLTLIATANQGSEATYESGFVIDKFPISRPNLTFSTLTVSNMSPEDSSIYLCSVFISIYGYTFGSGTRLTVV.

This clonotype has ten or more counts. The CDR3 region is CASSPPTGTNYYEQYF. In DNA form, the CDR3 reads TGTGCCAGCAGCCCACCCACCGGGACTAACTACTACGAGCAGTACTTC. V usage is TRBV28 and J usage is TRBJ2-7; 7 positions match TRBD2. This CDR3 region has 16 residues. With 6 bases clipped from V and 3 bases from J, the junction kept 14 bases outside the gene matches. Germline-derived CDR1 and CDR2 are MDHEN and SYDVKM.

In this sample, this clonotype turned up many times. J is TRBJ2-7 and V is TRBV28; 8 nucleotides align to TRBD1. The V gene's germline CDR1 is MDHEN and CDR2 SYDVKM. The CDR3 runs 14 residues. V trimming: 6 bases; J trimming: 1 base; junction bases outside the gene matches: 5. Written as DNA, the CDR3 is TGTGCCAGCAGGGGGACAGGCGATTCCTACGAGCAGTACTTC. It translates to CASRGTGDSYEQYF.

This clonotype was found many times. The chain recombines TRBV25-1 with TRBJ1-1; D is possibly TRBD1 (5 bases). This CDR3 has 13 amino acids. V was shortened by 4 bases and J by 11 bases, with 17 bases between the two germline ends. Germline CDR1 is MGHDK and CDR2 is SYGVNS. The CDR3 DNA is TGTGCCAGCAGTGCGTTGACAGAGGTTGGGGCTTTCTTT. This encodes CASSALTEVGAFF. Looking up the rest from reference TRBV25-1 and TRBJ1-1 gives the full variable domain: EADIYQTPRYLVIGTGKKITLECSQTMGHDKMYWYQQDPGMELHLIHYSYGVNSTEKGDLSSESTVSRIRTEHFPLTLESARPSHTSQYLCASSALTEVGAFFGQGTRLTVV.

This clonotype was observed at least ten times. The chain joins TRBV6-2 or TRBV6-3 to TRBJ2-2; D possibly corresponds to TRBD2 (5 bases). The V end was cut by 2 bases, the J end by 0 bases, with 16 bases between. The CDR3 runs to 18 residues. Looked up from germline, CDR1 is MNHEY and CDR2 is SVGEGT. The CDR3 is CASSYILERKTNTGELFF. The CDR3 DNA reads TGTGCCAGCAGTTACATCTTGGAGCGGAAGACGAACACCGGGGAGCTGTTTTTT.

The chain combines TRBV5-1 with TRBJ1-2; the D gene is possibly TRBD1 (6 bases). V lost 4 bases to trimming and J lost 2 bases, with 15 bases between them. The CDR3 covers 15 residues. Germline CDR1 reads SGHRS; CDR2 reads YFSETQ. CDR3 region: CASSVREDSNYGYTF. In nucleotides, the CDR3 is TGCGCCAGCAGCGTAAGAGAGGACAGCAACTATGGCTACACCTTC.

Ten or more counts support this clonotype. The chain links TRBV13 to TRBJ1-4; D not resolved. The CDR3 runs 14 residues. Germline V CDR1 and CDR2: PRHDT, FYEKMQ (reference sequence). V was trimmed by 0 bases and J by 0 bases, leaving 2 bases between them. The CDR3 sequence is CASSLGPTNEKLFF. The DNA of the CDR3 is TGTGCCAGCAGCTTAGGTCCAACTAATGAAAAACTGTTTTTT.

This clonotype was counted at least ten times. CDR3 nucleotide sequence: TGTGCCAGCAGTCCCGGGACTAGCCGTGAGCAGTTCTTC. It encodes CASSPGTSREQFF. The chain couples TRBV12-3 or TRBV12-4 to TRBJ2-1, with 9 bases identical to TRBD2. This CDR3 comprises 13 residues. V shed 5 bases and J 9 bases; nucleotides not matched to a gene: 5.